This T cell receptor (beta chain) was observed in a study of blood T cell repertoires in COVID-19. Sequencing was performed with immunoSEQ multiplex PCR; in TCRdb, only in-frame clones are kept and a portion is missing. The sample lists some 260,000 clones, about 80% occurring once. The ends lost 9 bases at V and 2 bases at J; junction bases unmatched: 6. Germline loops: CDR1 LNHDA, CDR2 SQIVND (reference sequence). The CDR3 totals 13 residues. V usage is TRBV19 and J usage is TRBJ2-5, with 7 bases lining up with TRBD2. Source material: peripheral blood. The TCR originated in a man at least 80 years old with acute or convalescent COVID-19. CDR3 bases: TGTGCCAGCCGGGTGGGGGGGCAAGAGACCCAGTACTTC. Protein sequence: CASRVGGQETQYF.